The next 9 T cell receptor beta chains were all read from a single sample in a study of cytomegalovirus exposure and HLA in healthy donors (dated by TCRdb to the late 2010s). Library creation used the immunoSEQ multiplex PCR assay. For the multiplex PCR, a mixture combining 60 forward primers for TCR Vbeta segments and 13 reverse primers for TCR Jbeta segments was used. Entries here come from immuneACCESS through TCRdb and include only in-frame sequences with V and J called. Some clones fail to appear in such tables; in the studies checked, an unresolved V gene covers under half of the shortfall, and the cause of the remainder is unknown. The sample includes some 84,000 clones, with approximately 78% observed a single time. The ten largest clones add up to roughly 2.6% of the sample. Material: PBMCs. The receptors derive from a male donor in good health and CMV-seropositive.

The chain recombines TRBV7-2 with TRBJ2-7; TRBD1 agrees at 9 bases. This CDR3 contains 15 residues. From germline, CDR1 is SGHTA and CDR2 FQGNSA. The trim removed 4 bases at V and 4 bases at J, leaving 8 bases unmatched. The CDR3: CASSSTGGVRYEQYF. In DNA, the CDR3 is TGTGCCAGCAGCTCGACAGGGGGAGTTAGGTACGAGCAGTACTTC.

Only one count was recorded for this clone. The chain employs TRBV15 and TRBJ2-5, with D tentatively TRBD2 (5 bases). Looked up from germline, CDR1 is LNHNV and CDR2 is YYDKDF (reference sequence). Trimming cost V 3 bases and J 2 bases, with 16 bases left between them. This CDR3 comprises 16 residues. Here the CDR3 DNA reads TGTGCCACCAGCAGGATTACGGGAAGTTGGCAAGAGACCCAGTACTTC. Translating it yields CATSRITGSWQETQYF.

V is TRBV5-4 and J is TRBJ2-1, with no clear D. The ends were cut back, 4 bases at V and 11 bases at J, with 16 bases in the middle. There are 13 residues in the CDR3. The germline CDR1 and CDR2 sequences are SGHNT and YYREEE (reference sequence). The CDR3 DNA reads as TGTGCCAGCAGCCCCCCGAGCGAGGTTCAGCAGTTCTTC. Translated, it gives CASSPPSEVQQFF. Looking up the rest from reference TRBV5-4 and TRBJ2-1 gives the full variable domain: ETGVTQSPTHLIKTRGQQVTLRCSSQSGHNTVSWYQQALGQGPQFIFQYYREEENGRGNFPPRFSGLQFPNYSSELNVNALELDDSALYLCASSPPSEVQQFFGPGTRLTVL.

The chain uses TRBV6-5 and TRBJ1-4; D possibly corresponds to TRBD1 (5 bases). The CDR3 runs 15 residues. V was shortened by 0 bases and J by 6 bases, with 11 bases between the two germline ends. CDR1 and CDR2 from the germline V gene are MNHEY and SVGAGI. This chain's CDR3 is CASSYSLDIDEKLFF. CDR3 DNA sequence: TGTGCCAGCAGTTACTCCTTGGACATCGATGAAAAACTGTTTTTT.

The gene calls are TRBV5-4 and TRBJ2-1, with 9 bases lining up with TRBD1. Germline CDR1 and CDR2: SGHNT and YYREEE (reference sequence). The CDR3 has 15 amino acids. The trim removed 4 bases at V and 4 bases at J, leaving 6 bases unmatched. This CDR3 is CASSLQGQGYNEQFF. The CDR3 bases are TGTGCCAGCAGCCTCCAGGGACAGGGATACAATGAGCAGTTCTTC.

As DNA, the CDR3 is TGTGCCAGCCGACCGGGACGGGGGTCAACTGAAGCTTTCTTT. Its translation is CASRPGRGSTEAFF. The chain employs TRBV28 and TRBJ1-1; maybe TRBD1 (5 bases). Germline V CDR1 and CDR2: MDHEN, SYDVKM. V lost 8 bases and J 5 bases, leaving 18 bases between the germline ends. CDR3 length: 14 residues. Filled out from reference TRBV28 and TRBJ1-1, the complete variable domain reads DVKVTQSSRYLVKRTGEKVFLECVQDMDHENMFWYRQDPGLGLRLIYFSYDVKMKEKGDIPEGYSVSREKKERFSLILESASTNQTSMYLCASRPGRGSTEAFFGQGTRLTVV.

The V gene is TRBV30, the J gene TRBJ2-2; 7 bases are shared with TRBD2. Germline trimming cut 4 bases from V and 2 bases from J; bases unmatched to any gene: 19. The CDR3 totals 19 residues. Germline assignment: CDR1 GTSNPN and CDR2 SVGIG (reference sequence). In DNA, the CDR3 is TGTGCCTGGACTCCCTCCTACCCCCGAAGCGGGACCAACACCGGGGAGCTGTTTTTT. Translated, it gives CAWTPSYPRSGTNTGELFF. Filled out from reference TRBV30 and TRBJ2-2, the complete variable domain reads SQTIHQWPATLVQPVGSPLSLECTVEGTSNPNLYWYRQAAGRGLQLLFYSVGIGQISSEVPQNLSASRPQDRQFILSSKKLLLSDSGFYLCAWTPSYPRSGTNTGELFFGEGSRLTVL.

The rearrangement joins TRBV7-9 to TRBJ2-7, with D possibly TRBD1 on 6 matching bases. Germline CDR1 and CDR2: SEHNR and FQNEAQ (reference sequence). The CDR3 totals 15 residues. The V end lost 2 bases, the J end lost 7 bases, and 18 bases lay between the germline ends. The CDR3 sequence is CASSLSRVGGNEQYF. CDR3 DNA sequence: TGTGCCAGCAGCTTAAGTCGTGTAGGGGGAAATGAGCAGTACTTC.

The chain uses TRBV5-1 and TRBJ2-7; no definite D call. The CDR3 has 14 residues. Germline V gives CDR1 SGHRS, CDR2 YFSETQ. V lost 0 bases to trimming and J lost 6 bases, with 13 bases between them. This CDR3 reads CASSLVSKAREQYF. The CDR3 DNA reads TGCGCCAGCAGCTTGGTATCTAAAGCGCGCGAGCAGTACTTC.